This T cell receptor (beta chain) was sequenced in a study of Graves' ophthalmopathy and Graves' hyperthyroidism. CDR3 size: 16 residues. Trimming stripped 0 bases from V and 5 bases from J, with 16 bases between. Per the germline V gene, CDR1 is KGHSY and CDR2 is FQNENV. Ophthalmopathic donors had moderate-to-severe activity, CAS ≥3 and NOSPECS ≥4, with disease that had lasted under 3 months. This clonotype was seen repeatedly, ten times or more. The authors amplified TCR beta CDR3 regions from RNA transcripts. The authors performed first-round RT-PCR with HTBI primers and then a second-round multiplex PCR. TCRdb recomputed calls from the multiplex PCR reads with MiXCR, one row per CDR3 protein. The sample holds about 50,000 distinct CDR3 sequences, about half seen once.

The sequenced sample was peripheral blood. This rearrangement joins TRBV16 to TRBJ1-2, with no clear D. This receptor was identified in an adult woman with Graves' ophthalmopathy. CDR3 bases: TGTGCCAGCAGCCAATCGAGGGCCAGGCGATTTTATGGCTACACCTTC. Translated, it gives CASSQSRARRFYGYTF.